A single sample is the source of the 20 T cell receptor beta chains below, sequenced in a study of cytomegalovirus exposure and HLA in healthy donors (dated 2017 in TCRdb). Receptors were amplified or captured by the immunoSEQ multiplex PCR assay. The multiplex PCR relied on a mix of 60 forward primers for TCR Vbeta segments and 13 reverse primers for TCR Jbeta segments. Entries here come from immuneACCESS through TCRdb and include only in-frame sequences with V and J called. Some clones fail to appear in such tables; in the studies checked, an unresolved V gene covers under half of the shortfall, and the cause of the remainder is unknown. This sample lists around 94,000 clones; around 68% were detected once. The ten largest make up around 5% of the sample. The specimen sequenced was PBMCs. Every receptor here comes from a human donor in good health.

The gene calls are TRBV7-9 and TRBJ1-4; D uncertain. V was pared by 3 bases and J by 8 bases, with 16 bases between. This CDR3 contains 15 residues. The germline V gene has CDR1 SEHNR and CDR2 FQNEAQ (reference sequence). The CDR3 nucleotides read TGTGCCAGCAGCTTTATTATGGGAGCGGACGAAAAACTGTTTTTT. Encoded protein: CASSFIMGADEKLFF.

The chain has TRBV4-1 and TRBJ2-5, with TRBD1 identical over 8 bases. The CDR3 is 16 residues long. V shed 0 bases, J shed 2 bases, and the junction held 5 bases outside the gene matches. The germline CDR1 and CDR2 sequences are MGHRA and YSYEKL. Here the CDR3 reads CASSQDFGQGQETQYF. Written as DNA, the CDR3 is TGCGCCAGCAGCCAAGATTTCGGACAGGGACAAGAGACCCAGTACTTC.

CDR3 loop: CASSPATGLPVNEQFF. CDR3 coding DNA: TGTGCCAGCAGCCCAGCGACGGGACTTCCCGTGAATGAGCAGTTCTTC. This chain connects TRBV7-2 to TRBJ2-1, with D possibly TRBD2 on 6 matching bases. V lost 5 bases, J lost 7 bases, and 21 bases lay in between. From germline, CDR1 is SGHTA and CDR2 FQGNSA. This CDR3 comprises 16 residues.

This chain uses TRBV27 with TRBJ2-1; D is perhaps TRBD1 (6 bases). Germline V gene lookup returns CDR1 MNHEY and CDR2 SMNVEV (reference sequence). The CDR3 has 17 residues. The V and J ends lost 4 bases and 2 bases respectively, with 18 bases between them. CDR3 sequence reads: CASSSNWVPGAYNEQFF. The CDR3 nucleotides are TGTGCCAGCAGTTCGAATTGGGTGCCAGGGGCCTACAATGAGCAGTTCTTC.

CDR3 in amino acids: CASSVGALNTEAFF. Here the CDR3 DNA reads TGTGCCAGCAGTGTAGGGGCCCTGAACACTGAAGCTTTCTTT. The chain links TRBV6-1 to TRBJ1-1; weak D call: TRBD1 (5 bases). The V end lost 4 bases, the J end lost 0 bases, and 9 bases lay between the germline ends. The CDR3 loop spans 14 amino acids. Germline V gene data show CDR1 as MNHNS and CDR2 as SASEGT.

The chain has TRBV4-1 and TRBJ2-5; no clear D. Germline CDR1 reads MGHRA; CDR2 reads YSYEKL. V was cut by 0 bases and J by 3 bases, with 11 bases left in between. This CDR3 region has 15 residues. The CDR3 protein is CASSQDPRQKETQYF. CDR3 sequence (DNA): TGCGCCAGCAGCCAAGATCCGAGGCAGAAAGAGACCCAGTACTTC.

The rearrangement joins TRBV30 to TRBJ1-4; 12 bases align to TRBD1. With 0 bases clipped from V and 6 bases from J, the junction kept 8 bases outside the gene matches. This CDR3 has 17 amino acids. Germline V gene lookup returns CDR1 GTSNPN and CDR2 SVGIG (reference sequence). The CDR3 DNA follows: TGTGCCTGGAGTGTAACGCCCGGGACAGGGGGCTATGAAAAACTGTTTTTT. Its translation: CAWSVTPGTGGYEKLFF.

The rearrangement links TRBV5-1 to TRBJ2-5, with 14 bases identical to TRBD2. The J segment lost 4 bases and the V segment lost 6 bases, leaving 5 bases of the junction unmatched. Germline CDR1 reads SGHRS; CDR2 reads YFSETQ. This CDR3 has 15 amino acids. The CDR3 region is CASIQGLAGGETQYF. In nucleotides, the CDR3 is TGCGCCAGCATCCAAGGACTAGCGGGAGGAGAGACCCAGTACTTC.

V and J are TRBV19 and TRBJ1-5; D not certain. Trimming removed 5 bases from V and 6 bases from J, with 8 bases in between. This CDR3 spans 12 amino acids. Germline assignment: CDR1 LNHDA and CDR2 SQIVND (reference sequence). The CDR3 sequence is CASSDRSQPQHF. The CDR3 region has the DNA TGTGCCAGTAGTGATCGGAGTCAGCCCCAGCATTTT.

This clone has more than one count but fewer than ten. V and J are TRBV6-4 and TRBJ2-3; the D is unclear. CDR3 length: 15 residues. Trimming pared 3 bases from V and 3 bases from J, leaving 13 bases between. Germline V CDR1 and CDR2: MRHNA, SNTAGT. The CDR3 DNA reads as TGTGCCAGCAGTGATGGGTCAGTCGGGACAGATACGCAGTATTTT. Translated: CASSDGSVGTDTQYF.

Here the CDR3 reads CASGFSGASTDTQYF. The CDR3 DNA sequence: TGTGCTAGTGGTTTTAGCGGTGCTAGCACAGATACGCAGTATTTT. The chain combines TRBV12-5 with TRBJ2-3, with D possibly TRBD2 on 6 matching bases. Per germline, CDR1 LGHNT and CDR2 FRNRAP. CDR3 size: 15 residues. V lost 3 bases and J lost 0, with 10 bases in between.

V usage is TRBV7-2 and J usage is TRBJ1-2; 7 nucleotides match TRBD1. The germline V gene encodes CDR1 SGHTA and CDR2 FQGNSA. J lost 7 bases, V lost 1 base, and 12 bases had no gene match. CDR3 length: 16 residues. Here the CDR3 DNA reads TGTGCCAGCAGCTTAGACCAAAGACAGGGCCCGCCTGGCTACACCTTC. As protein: CASSLDQRQGPPGYTF. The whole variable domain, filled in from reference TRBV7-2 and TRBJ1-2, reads GAGVSQSPSNKVTEKGKDVELRCDPISGHTALYWYRQSLGQGLEFLIYFQGNSAPDKSGLPSDRFSAERTGGSVSTLTIQRTQQEDSAVYLCASSLDQRQGPPGYTFGSGTRLTVV.

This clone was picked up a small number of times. The CDR3 DNA is TGTGCCAGCAGTTACCCTCGGGGGGACGAGCAGTTCTTC. Translating gives CASSYPRGDEQFF. V and J are TRBV6-5 and TRBJ2-1, with TRBD2 identical over 7 bases. CDR1 is MNHEY, CDR2 SVGAGI, per germline. CDR3 size: 13 residues. V shed 2 bases and J 10 bases; nucleotides not matched to a gene: 5.

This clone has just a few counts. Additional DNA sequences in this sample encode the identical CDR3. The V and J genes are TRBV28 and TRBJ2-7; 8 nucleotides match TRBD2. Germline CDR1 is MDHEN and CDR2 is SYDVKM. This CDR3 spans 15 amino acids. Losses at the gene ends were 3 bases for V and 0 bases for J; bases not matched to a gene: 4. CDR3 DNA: TGTGCCAGCAGTTTGGCGGCGGGGGGCTCCTACGAGCAGTACTTC. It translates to CASSLAAGGSYEQYF.

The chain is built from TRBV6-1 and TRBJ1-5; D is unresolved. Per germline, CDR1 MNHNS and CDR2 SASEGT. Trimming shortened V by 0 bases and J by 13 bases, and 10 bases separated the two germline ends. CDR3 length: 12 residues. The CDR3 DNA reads TGTGCCAGCAGTGAAGCGCTTCTATCTCAGCATTTT. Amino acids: CASSEALLSQHF.

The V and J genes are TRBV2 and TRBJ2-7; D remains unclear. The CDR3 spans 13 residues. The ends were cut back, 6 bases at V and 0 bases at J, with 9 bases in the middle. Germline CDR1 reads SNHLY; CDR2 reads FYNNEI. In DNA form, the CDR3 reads TGTGCCAGCAGGGGCCTGGGCTCCTACGAGCAGTACTTC. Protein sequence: CASRGLGSYEQYF.

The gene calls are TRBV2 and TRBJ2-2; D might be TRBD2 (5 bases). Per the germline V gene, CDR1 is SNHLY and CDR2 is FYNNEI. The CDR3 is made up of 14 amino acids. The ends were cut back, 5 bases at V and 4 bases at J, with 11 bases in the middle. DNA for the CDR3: TGTGCCAGCAGTTCGCGACGGGGCACCGGGGAGCTGTTTTTT. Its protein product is CASSSRRGTGELFF.

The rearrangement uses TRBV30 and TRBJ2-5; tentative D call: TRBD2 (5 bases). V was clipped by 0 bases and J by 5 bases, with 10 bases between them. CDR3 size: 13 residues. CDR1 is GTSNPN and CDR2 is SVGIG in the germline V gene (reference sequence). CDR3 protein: CAWSVSGYETQYF. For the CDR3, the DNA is TGTGCCTGGAGTGTCTCGGGGTACGAGACCCAGTACTTC.

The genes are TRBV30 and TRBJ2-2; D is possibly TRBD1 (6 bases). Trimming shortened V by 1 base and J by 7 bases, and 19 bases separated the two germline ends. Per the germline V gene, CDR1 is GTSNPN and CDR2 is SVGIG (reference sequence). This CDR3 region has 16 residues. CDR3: CAWSATGIGVGGELFF. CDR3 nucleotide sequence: TGTGCCTGGAGTGCTACAGGGATCGGGGTCGGCGGGGAGCTGTTTTTT.

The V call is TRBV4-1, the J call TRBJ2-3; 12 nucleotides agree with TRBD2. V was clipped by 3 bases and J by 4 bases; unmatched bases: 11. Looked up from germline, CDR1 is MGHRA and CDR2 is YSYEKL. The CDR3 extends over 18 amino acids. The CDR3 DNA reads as TGCGCCAGCAGCCATCATAGGACTAGCGGGACCTCTGCAGATACGCAGTATTTT. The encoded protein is CASSHHRTSGTSADTQYF.